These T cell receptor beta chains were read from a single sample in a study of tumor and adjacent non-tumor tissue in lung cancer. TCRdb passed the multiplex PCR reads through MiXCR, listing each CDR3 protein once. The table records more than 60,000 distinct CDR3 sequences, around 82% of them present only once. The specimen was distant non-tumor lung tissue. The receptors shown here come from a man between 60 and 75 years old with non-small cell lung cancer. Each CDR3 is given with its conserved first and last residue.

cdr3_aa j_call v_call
CVSGPTSGETQYF TRBJ2-5 TRBV6-2/TRBV6-3
CSARESGIVPYEQYF TRBJ2-7 TRBV20-1
CTISESPGMANEKLFF TRBJ1-4 TRBV10-3
CASNQAAGAAQYF TRBJ2-5 TRBV4-1
CASSLGYSRDIIF TRBJ1-2 TRBV12-3/TRBV12-4
CASSYSRRGGNEQFF TRBJ2-1 TRBV6-5
CGVGAGGIGGTDMQYF TRBJ2-3 TRBV29-1
CASSPEDSFTEAFF TRBJ1-1 TRBV18
CASSLSGTGGTGELFF TRBJ2-2 TRBV6-5
CASRGQGAYSKQFF TRBJ2-1 TRBV6-6
CASIRVGKQETQYF TRBJ2-5 TRBV2
CASSVVTTRSTKVFF TRBJ2-2 TRBV5-4
CASSSGTVNSPLHF TRBJ1-6 TRBV4-1
CVSSYTSGTGGQFF TRBJ2-2 TRBV11-1
CSVAGSSSYEQYF TRBJ2-7 TRBV29-1
CASSSAGDRGGEQCF TRBJ2-1 TRBV28
CASHSGYSPLHF TRBJ1-6 TRBV6-5
CASSVGWGNEQFF TRBJ2-1 TRBV12-3/TRBV12-4
CAVHTGPYEQYF TRBJ2-7 TRBV23-1
CASAHPNIGELLF TRBJ2-2 TRBV12-3/TRBV12-4
CAISENGGRGRTDTRYF TRBJ2-3 TRBV10-3
CSTLGSSDGYYEKLFF TRBJ1-4 TRBV20-1
CANSYNIRGSFSSEQFF TRBJ2-1 TRBV6-2/TRBV6-3
CASRLAGDLTAVPYNEEFF TRBJ2-1 TRBV6-1
CASSLWLGNEQFF TRBJ2-1 TRBV2
CSVGRGAYQSQHF TRBJ1-5 TRBV29-1
CIAIGQGRVGETQYF TRBJ2-5 TRBV29-1
CASSQRIARSYNERFF TRBJ2-1 TRBV11-2
CASSYVSKEYEQYF TRBJ2-7 TRBV6-2/TRBV6-3
CARSISRSVTDTQYF TRBJ2-3 TRBV19
CSATRGGEGSHEQYF TRBJ2-7 TRBV29-1
CASNQDGTSGSRYF TRBJ2-7 TRBV4-2
CANSPTGARGNEQYF - TRBV5-6
CASSNRDRGRVRAVELFF TRBJ2-2 TRBV6-1
CASAGGIYEQYF TRBJ2-7 TRBV5-6
CASSQERGRQQYF TRBJ2-3 TRBV4-1
CASNEAGIQPQHF TRBJ1-5 TRBV6-1
CATEGWVGRWIREQYF TRBJ2-7 TRBV10-3
CTSSKDTYLETQYF TRBJ2-5 TRBV11-1
CASSQEVATRRQPQHF TRBJ1-5 TRBV4-1
CARNHGDSPLHF TRBJ1-6 TRBV5-5
CASSCSRRDTAEQYF TRBJ2-7 TRBV6-5
CASIEKRAGANVLTF TRBJ2-6 TRBV7-8
CASSYLLRTGGALGANVLTF TRBJ2-6 TRBV6-5
CASRRKGGTEELFF TRBJ2-2 TRBV11-1
CASSLTSGVNTDTQYF TRBJ2-3 TRBV11-1
CSAMGLNNEEFF TRBJ2-1 TRBV20-1
CVSSLGPAGGVGNQPQHF TRBJ1-5 TRBV28
CSIDGDDYEQYF TRBJ2-7 TRBV29-1
CASCRTVTNTGELFF TRBJ2-2 TRBV14
CGSSLNQLAGLSEQFF TRBJ2-1 TRBV11-3
CASSLGWDSYDEQFF TRBJ2-1 TRBV7-8
CSASDRECNNEQFF TRBJ2-1 TRBV20-1
CSASGTPEEHVF TRBJ2-1 TRBV20-1
CASSYSWSGVSSPPHF TRBJ1-6 TRBV6-5
CASSLDVMVLGSSYEQNF TRBJ2-7 TRBV5-1